This TCR beta chain stems from a study of T cell responses to AZD1222 COVID-19 vaccine. Study-wide results and limits: In a largely white British group with more females than males, clonal diversity was possibly underestimated.

Turning to this clone: Its antigen is currently unknown.

Assay used: immunoSEQ multiplex PCR; TCRdb lists only in-frame clones, some missing. The sample consists of more than 50,000 clones, 70% to 90% of them appearing once. The length of the CDR3 is 15 residues. The V end was cut by 1 base, the J end by 2 bases, with 11 bases between. Germline CDR1 and CDR2: PRHDT and FYEKMQ (reference sequence). This chain links TRBV13 with TRBJ2-5, with D possibly being TRBD2 (6 bases). This clonotype originated in an adult in good health. Sequencing was performed on peripheral blood, taken on day 0 of AZD1222 vaccination. CDR3 sequence reads: CASSLVRGVQETQYF. As DNA, the CDR3 is TGTGCCAGCAGCTTAGTGCGCGGGGTACAAGAGACCCAGTACTTC.